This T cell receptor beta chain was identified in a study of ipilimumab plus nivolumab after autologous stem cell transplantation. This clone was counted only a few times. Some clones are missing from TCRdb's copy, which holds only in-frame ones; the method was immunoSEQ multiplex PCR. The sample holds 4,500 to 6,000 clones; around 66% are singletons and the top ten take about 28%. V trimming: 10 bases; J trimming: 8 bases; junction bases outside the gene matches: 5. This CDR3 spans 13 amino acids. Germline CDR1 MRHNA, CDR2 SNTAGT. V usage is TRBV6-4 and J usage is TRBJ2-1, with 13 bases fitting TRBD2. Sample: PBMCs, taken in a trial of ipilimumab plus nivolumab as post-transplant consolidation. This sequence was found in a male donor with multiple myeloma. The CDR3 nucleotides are TGTGCCACCGGACTAGCGGGAGTCGATGAGCAGTTCTTC. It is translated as CATGLAGVDEQFF.